The rows below give T cell receptor beta chains drawn from one sample of a study of siplizumab effects on memory and regulatory T cells. Clones were read by immunoSEQ multiplex PCR, and TCRdb kept only the in-frame ones, dropping some. The table includes roughly 100,000 clones, under 95% detected once. Sequenced sample: CD4+ T cells sorted from blood. Source of these receptors: a human donor in good health. CDR3s include the opening cysteine and the closing phenylalanine or tryptophan. The D gene is left open where the match is weak. Clone sizes are given selectively: once, few, many, or a class where the clone is expanded.

size: -
J: TRBJ1-6
V: TRBV6-5
D: -
CDR3: CASSETGTLGVHF
DNA: TGTGCCAGCAGTGAAACCGGGACCCTCGGGGTCCACTTT

size: -
J: TRBJ2-3
V: TRBV9
D: -
CDR3: CASSVVGEHTDTQYF
DNA: TGTGCCAGCAGCGTAGTGGGGGAACACACAGATACGCAGTATTTT

size: -
J: TRBJ2-1
V: TRBV12-5
D: TRBD2
CDR3: CASGLLTSGTNEQFF
DNA: TGTGCTAGTGGTTTGTTGACTAGCGGGACCAATGAGCAGTTCTTC

size: -
J: TRBJ2-1
V: TRBV11-2
D: -
CDR3: CASSLRGPGATYNEQFF
DNA: TGTGCCAGCAGCCTTCGGGGACCGGGGGCCACCTACAATGAGCAGTTCTTC

size: -
J: TRBJ1-6
V: TRBV6-8
D: -
CDR3: CASSYMRGPPREPLHF
DNA: TGTGCCAGCAGTTATATGCGGGGACCACCACGAGAACCCCTCCACTTT

size: -
J: TRBJ1-2
V: TRBV18
D: -
CDR3: CASSPSQTLYGYTF
DNA: TGTGCCAGCTCACCAAGCCAGACTCTCTATGGCTACACCTTC

size: -
J: TRBJ2-7
V: TRBV15
D: TRBD1
CDR3: CATSRGTEASYEQYF
DNA: TGTGCCACCAGCAGGGGGACAGAAGCTTCCTACGAGCAGTACTTC

size: -
J: TRBJ2-6
V: TRBV9
D: -
CDR3: CASSVGKRSGANVLTF
DNA: TGTGCCAGCAGCGTAGGGAAGAGATCTGGGGCCAACGTCCTGACTTTC

size: once
J: TRBJ2-3
V: TRBV9
D: TRBD1
CDR3: CASSVGVRDRGDDTQYF
DNA: TGTGCCAGCAGCGTAGGGGTAAGGGACAGGGGGGATGATACGCAGTATTTT

size: -
J: TRBJ2-5
V: TRBV29-1
D: -
CDR3: CSDRDETQYF
DNA: TGCAGCGACAGGGACGAGACCCAGTACTTC

size: -
J: TRBJ2-7
V: TRBV6-5
D: TRBD2
CDR3: CASTSTGGRAEQYF
DNA: TGTGCCAGCACCTCGACTGGCGGGAGGGCCGAGCAGTACTTC

size: -
J: TRBJ2-5
V: TRBV18
D: -
CDR3: CASSPLGGGRETQYF
DNA: TGTGCCAGCTCACCCCTAGGGGGGGGGCGAGAGACCCAGTACTTC

size: once
J: TRBJ1-1
V: TRBV5-4
D: -
CDR3: CASSFESTGPRTTIYFF
DNA: TGTGCCAGCAGCTTTGAGAGCACCGGGCCGCGGACGACTATTTATTTCTTT

size: few
J: TRBJ1-1
V: TRBV7-9
D: -
CDR3: CASSLDRVSTEAFF
DNA: TGTGCCAGCAGCTTAGACAGGGTAAGCACTGAAGCTTTCTTT

size: -
J: TRBJ1-2
V: TRBV30
D: -
CDR3: CAWSVSRGGYTF
DNA: TGTGCCTGGAGTGTATCGAGGGGTGGCTACACCTTC

size: -
J: TRBJ1-2
V: TRBV5-1
D: -
CDR3: CASSLAGTPNYGYTF
DNA: TGCGCCAGCAGCTTGGCCGGGACCCCGAACTATGGCTACACCTTC

size: -
J: TRBJ2-2
V: TRBV19
D: -
CDR3: CASSTQGRGTGELFF
DNA: TGTGCCAGTAGCACACAGGGTCGGGGTACCGGGGAGCTGTTTTTT